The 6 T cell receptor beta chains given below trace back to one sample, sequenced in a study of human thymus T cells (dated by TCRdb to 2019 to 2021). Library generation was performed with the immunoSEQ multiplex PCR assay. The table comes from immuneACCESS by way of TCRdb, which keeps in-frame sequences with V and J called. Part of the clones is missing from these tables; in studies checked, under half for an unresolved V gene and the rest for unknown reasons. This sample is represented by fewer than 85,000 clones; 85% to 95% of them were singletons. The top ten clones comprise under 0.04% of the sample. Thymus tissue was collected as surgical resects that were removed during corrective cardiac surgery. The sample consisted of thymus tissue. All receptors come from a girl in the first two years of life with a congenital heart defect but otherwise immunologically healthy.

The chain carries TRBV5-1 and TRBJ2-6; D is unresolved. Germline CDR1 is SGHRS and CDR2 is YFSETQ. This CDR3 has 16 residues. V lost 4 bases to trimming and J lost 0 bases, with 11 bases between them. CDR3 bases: TGCGCCAGCAGCCCAACCTGGGACTCTGGGGCCAACGTCCTGACTTTC. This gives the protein CASSPTWDSGANVLTF. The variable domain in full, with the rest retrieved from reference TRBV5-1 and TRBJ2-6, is KAGVTQTPRYLIKTRGQQVTLSCSPISGHRSVSWYQQTPGQGLQFLFEYFSETQRNKGNFPGRFSGRQFSNSRSEMNVSTLELGDSALYLCASSPTWDSGANVLTFGAGSRLTVL.

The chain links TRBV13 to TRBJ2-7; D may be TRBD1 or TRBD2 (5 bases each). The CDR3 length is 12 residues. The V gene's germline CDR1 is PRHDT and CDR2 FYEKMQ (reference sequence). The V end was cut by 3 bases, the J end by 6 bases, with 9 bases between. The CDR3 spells CASSFGTFEQYF. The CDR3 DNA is TGTGCCAGCAGCTTTGGGACCTTCGAGCAGTACTTC.

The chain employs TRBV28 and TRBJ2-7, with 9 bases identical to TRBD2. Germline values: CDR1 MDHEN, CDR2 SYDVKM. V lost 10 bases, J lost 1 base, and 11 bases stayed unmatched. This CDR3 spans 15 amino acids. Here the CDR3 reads CATAWGSGSSYEQYF. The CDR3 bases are TGTGCCACCGCTTGGGGTAGCGGGAGTTCCTACGAGCAGTACTTC. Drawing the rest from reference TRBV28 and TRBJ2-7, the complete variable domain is DVKVTQSSRYLVKRTGEKVFLECVQDMDHENMFWYRQDPGLGLRLIYFSYDVKMKEKGDIPEGYSVSREKKERFSLILESASTNQTSMYLCATAWGSGSSYEQYFGPGTRLTVT.

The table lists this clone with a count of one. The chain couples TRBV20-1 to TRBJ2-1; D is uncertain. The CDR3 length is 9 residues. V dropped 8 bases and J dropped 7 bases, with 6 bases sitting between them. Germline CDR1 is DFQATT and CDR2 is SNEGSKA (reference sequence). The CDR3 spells CSLKNEQFF. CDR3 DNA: TGCAGTCTTAAGAATGAGCAGTTCTTC.

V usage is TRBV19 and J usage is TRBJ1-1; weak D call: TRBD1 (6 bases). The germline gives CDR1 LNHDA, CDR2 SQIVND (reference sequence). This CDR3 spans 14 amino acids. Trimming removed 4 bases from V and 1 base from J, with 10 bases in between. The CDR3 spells CASSKGGPNTEAFF. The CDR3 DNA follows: TGTGCCAGTAGTAAGGGGGGACCGAACACTGAAGCTTTCTTT.

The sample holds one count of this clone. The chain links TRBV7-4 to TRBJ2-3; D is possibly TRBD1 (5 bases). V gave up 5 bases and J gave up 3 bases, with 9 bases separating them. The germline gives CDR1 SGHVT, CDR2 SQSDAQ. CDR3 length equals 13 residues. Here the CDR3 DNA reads TGTGCCAGCAGCCCCCCAGGGACAGATACGCAGTATTTT. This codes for CASSPPGTDTQYF.